The 16 T cell receptor beta chains listed next were all sequenced from one sample in a study of T cells in localized non-small cell lung cancer. Profiling relied on immunoSEQ multiplex PCR, and the TCRdb table lists in-frame clones only, not all of them. This sample carries around 130,000 clones, roughly nine tenths of them seen once, and the ten largest clones take around 1.8%. The source material was peripheral blood, sampled before any cancer treatment. The source is a female donor aged 60 or older with stage I lung adenocarcinoma.

The J gene is TRBJ1-2, the V gene TRBV2; D unresolved. The CDR3 is 13 amino acids. Germline V gene data show CDR1 as SNHLY and CDR2 as FYNNEI. The germline V and J ends were trimmed by 4 bases and 2 bases, with 8 bases remaining between them. The CDR3 DNA is TGTGCCAGCAGTGGTTTGGGGAACTATGGCTACACCTTC. This translates into CASSGLGNYGYTF.

This clone has more than one count but fewer than ten. The V call is TRBV5-4, the J call TRBJ2-7; D is uncertain. CDR3 length: 18 residues. The V gene's germline CDR1 is SGHNT and CDR2 YYREEE (reference sequence). Trimming stripped 0 bases from V and 0 bases from J, with 19 bases between. CDR3 nucleotides: TGTGCCAGCAGCTTGGGCGGTTCTACGAGACGGATCTCCTACGAGCAGTACTTC. It is translated as CASSLGGSTRRISYEQYF.

V is TRBV5-6 and J is TRBJ2-1; no reliable D call. CDR1 and CDR2 (germline): SGHDT, YYEEEE. Trimming pared 0 bases from V and 7 bases from J, leaving 14 bases between. CDR3 length equals 15 residues. CDR3 protein: CASSLAPDDRNEQFF. Written as DNA, the CDR3 is TGTGCCAGCAGCTTGGCCCCGGACGACCGGAATGAGCAGTTCTTC.

J is TRBJ2-5 and V is TRBV5-1, with a weak D call TRBD2 (5 bases). V lost 3 bases, J lost 5 bases, and 17 bases lay in between. The germline V gene has CDR1 SGHRS and CDR2 YFSETQ. This CDR3 has 15 residues. DNA for the CDR3: TGCGCCAGCAGCTGGTCCCTCCTAGCCTGGGAGACCCAGTACTTC. Translating it yields CASSWSLLAWETQYF. The full variable domain, rest sourced from reference TRBV5-1 and TRBJ2-5, is KAGVTQTPRYLIKTRGQQVTLSCSPISGHRSVSWYQQTPGQGLQFLFEYFSETQRNKGNFPGRFSGRQFSNSRSEMNVSTLELGDSALYLCASSWSLLAWETQYFGPGTRLLVL.

This rearrangement joins TRBV13 to TRBJ1-3; D remains unclear. Germline V lookup: CDR1 PRHDT, CDR2 FYEKMQ (reference sequence). The CDR3 runs 16 residues. V was cut by 4 bases and J by 4 bases, with 17 bases left in between. The CDR3 spells CASSSKRPTGGNTIYF. The CDR3 region has the DNA TGTGCCAGCAGCTCTAAGAGGCCAACGGGAGGAAACACCATATATTTT.

This clone was counted a single time. The gene calls are TRBV7-9 and TRBJ2-7; 7 nucleotides agree with TRBD1. The CDR3 has 13 residues. In germline, CDR1 is SEHNR, CDR2 FQNEAQ (reference sequence). The V gene end was trimmed by 4 bases and the J gene end by 1 base; junction bases not matched to a gene: 1. The CDR3 sequence: CASSWGQSYEQYF. DNA for the CDR3: TGTGCCAGCAGCTGGGGACAGTCCTACGAGCAGTACTTC.

This clone appeared a single time. The DNA of the CDR3 is TGTGCCAGTGGGAAAGGCAATCAGCCCCAGCATTTT. It encodes CASGKGNQPQHF. The chain recombines TRBV19 with TRBJ1-5; D is uncertain. With 8 bases removed from V and 2 bases from J, the gap between germline ends came to 7 bases. Germline values: CDR1 LNHDA, CDR2 SQIVND (reference sequence). The CDR3 has 12 residues.

V usage is TRBV28 and J usage is TRBJ1-5; D perhaps matches TRBD1 (5 bases). Between the trimmed V and J ends, which lost 1 base and 4 bases, there was a span of 14 bases. The germline CDR1 and CDR2 sequences are MDHEN and SYDVKM. The CDR3 consists of 16 residues. CDR3 residues: CASSLSQGAQNQPQHF. The DNA of the CDR3 is TGTGCCAGCAGTTTATCCCAGGGCGCCCAGAATCAGCCCCAGCATTTT.

Only one count was recorded for this clone. Other DNA sequences in the same sample also yield this CDR3. The rearrangement links TRBV28 to TRBJ2-7; D uncertain. The germline V and J ends were trimmed by 4 bases and 0 bases, with 1 base remaining between them. The CDR3 totals 11 residues. CDR1 is MDHEN and CDR2 is SYDVKM in the germline V gene. CDR3 nucleotide sequence: TGTGCCAGCAGTTCCTCCTACGAGCAGTACTTC. This encodes CASSSSYEQYF.

The rearrangement links TRBV28 to TRBJ2-1, with 13 positions matching TRBD2. The CDR3 contains 16 residues. From germline, CDR1 is MDHEN and CDR2 SYDVKM. V lost 6 bases to trimming and J lost 5 bases; unmatched junction nucleotides: 7. This chain's CDR3 is CASSPRLAGGHNEQFF. The DNA of the CDR3 is TGTGCCAGCAGCCCCCGACTAGCGGGAGGCCACAATGAGCAGTTCTTC.

The CDR3 nucleotides read TGTGCCAGCAGCCACGATCGAGCCTACAATGAGCAGTTCTTC. Residues: CASSHDRAYNEQFF. The gene calls are TRBV7-9 and TRBJ2-1; D is uncertain. Germline lookup yields CDR1 SEHNR and CDR2 FQNEAQ (reference sequence). The CDR3 runs to 14 residues. V was trimmed by 5 bases and J by 2 bases, leaving 10 bases between them.

As for this clone: Other nucleotide sequences from this sample produce the same CDR3. The rearrangement links TRBV18 to TRBJ2-3; D ambiguous. The CDR3 totals 13 residues. The V gene lost 3 bases and the J gene lost 3 bases, with 7 bases spanning the gap. Looked up from germline, CDR1 is KGHSH and CDR2 is LQKENI. This CDR3 is CASSPGLTDTQYF. CDR3 sequence (DNA): TGTGCCAGCTCACCGGGATTAACAGATACGCAGTATTTT.

This chain links TRBV29-1 with TRBJ2-5; D is unresolved. V was cut by 7 bases and J by 5 bases, with 11 bases left in between. This CDR3 is 11 amino acids long. Per the germline V gene, CDR1 is SQVTM and CDR2 is ANQGSEA. CDR3 region: CSDWIGETQYF. The CDR3 DNA reads as TGCAGCGACTGGATAGGGGAGACCCAGTACTTC.

The chain uses TRBV7-9 and TRBJ2-1; 12 bases agree with TRBD2. Germline V CDR1 and CDR2: SEHNR, FQNEAQ (reference sequence). The J segment lost 5 bases and the V segment lost 5 bases, leaving 4 bases of the junction unmatched. The CDR3 has 15 amino acids. This CDR3 is CASSRTSGDNNEQFF. DNA for the CDR3: TGTGCCAGCAGCCGGACTAGCGGGGATAACAATGAGCAGTTCTTC.

The rearrangement links TRBV23-1 to TRBJ1-2; D remains unclear. TRBV23-1 is given ORF status, its function remaining uncertain. The CDR3 totals 15 residues. V lost 5 bases and J 4 bases, leaving 17 bases between the germline ends. The CDR3 DNA sequence: TGCGCCAGCAGTTGCGCTACGCAGAAGACCTATGGCTACACCTTC. Its protein is CASSCATQKTYGYTF.

This chain uses TRBV10-1 with TRBJ1-1; D not resolved. Germline V CDR1 and CDR2: WNHNN, SYGVQD (reference sequence). The ends were cut back, 3 bases at V and 1 base at J, with 6 bases in the middle. The CDR3 sequence is 13 residues long. CDR3 residues: CASSERRNTEAFF. The CDR3 region has the DNA TGCGCCAGCAGTGAAAGAAGGAACACTGAAGCTTTCTTT.